The sequence of this T cell receptor (beta chain) was determined in a study of tumor and adjacent non-tumor tissue in lung cancer. No cell sorting was done before RNA was extracted from the tissue. Three rounds of nested PCR, following a modified ARM-PCR protocol, produced the TCRbeta library. TCRdb itself ran the multiplex PCR reads through MiXCR, one entry per CDR3 protein. The data hold 85,000 to 100,000 distinct CDR3 sequences, with about 66% observed a single time. Points on this clonotype: Its antigen is unknown. Germline and junction disagree at one end, which may indicate a read error.

Study findings and constraints: Normal lung showed higher cumulative top 100 clone frequency than tumor.

Sequencing was done on a sample of lung tumor tissue. This sequence was found in a man in his fifties or sixties with non-small cell lung cancer.

CDR3 residues: CSAPPSASDPQYF. The CDR3 region has the DNA TGCAGTGCCCCCCCTAGCGCCTCAGATCCGCAGTATTTC. The genes are TRBV20-1 and TRBJ2-3, with D perhaps matching TRBD2 (6 bases). Germline CDR1 and CDR2: DFQATT and SNEGSKA (reference sequence). The CDR3 covers 13 residues.